A single sample is the source of the 19 T cell receptor beta chains below, sequenced in a study of identical twins. Via MiXCR, TCRdb re-called the 5' RACE reads, giving one row per CDR3 protein. The table has 200,000 to 250,000 distinct CDR3 sequences, approximately 7.3% seen once. Another study also made use of these data, one on yellow fever vaccine responses in identical twins.

What was sequenced was CD8+ T cells sorted from blood. The receptor source for this set is a woman aged 18-29 years in good health.

This clonotype was observed a handful of times. The J gene is TRBJ2-7, the V gene TRBV13, with unresolved D. Per germline, CDR1 PRHDT and CDR2 FYEKMQ (reference sequence). The CDR3 runs 13 residues. Trimming pared 0 bases from V and 4 bases from J, leaving 7 bases between. The chain's CDR3 is CASSLGVGYEQYV. The CDR3 DNA reads TGTGCCAGCAGCTTAGGAGTGGGGTACGAGCAGTACGTC.

The rearrangement links TRBV11-1 to TRBJ2-2; 7 bases fit TRBD2. Germline V CDR1 and CDR2: SGHAT, FQDESV (reference sequence). V shed 4 bases, J shed 4 bases, and the junction held 15 bases outside the gene matches. CDR3 length: 18 amino acids. The CDR3 sequence is CASSSPTGGWGGTGELFF. The CDR3 DNA sequence: TGTGCCAGCAGCTCCCCCACCGGAGGATGGGGGGGCACCGGGGAGCTGTTTTTT.

V and J are TRBV12-3 or TRBV12-4 and TRBJ2-7; 8 positions match TRBD1. This CDR3 spans 13 amino acids. V lost 7 bases and J lost 3; bases outside the gene matches: 5. The CDR3 bases are TGTGCCAGCATCGGACAGGGTGGCTACGAGCAGTACTTC. Encoded protein: CASIGQGGYEQYF.

This clonotype was picked up many times. The rearrangement uses TRBV28 and TRBJ1-4; no definite D call. V lost 5 bases and J lost 0, with 10 bases in between. This CDR3 is built from 15 residues. Germline V gene lookup returns CDR1 MDHEN and CDR2 SYDVKM. DNA of the CDR3: TGTGCCAGCAGTACCGACACTGCAACTAATGAAAAACTGTTTTTT. As protein: CASSTDTATNEKLFF.

The chain couples TRBV9 to TRBJ2-5; TRBD1 agrees at 7 bases. The ends lost 3 bases at V and 1 base at J; junction bases unmatched: 6. This CDR3 contains 15 residues. Per germline, CDR1 SGDLS and CDR2 YYNGEE. The CDR3 DNA follows: TGTGCCAGCAGCGCCGCCGGACAGGCCCAAGAGACCCAGTACTTC. Translating gives CASSAAGQAQETQYF. The full variable domain, completed using reference TRBV9 and TRBJ2-5, is DSGVTQTPKHLITATGQRVTLRCSPRSGDLSVYWYQQSLDQGLQFLIQYYNGEERAKGNILERFSAQQFPDLHSELNLSSLELGDSALYFCASSAAGQAQETQYFGPGTRLLVL.

This clonotype has a handful of counts. This CDR3 is CASSANPSGREYEQYF. CDR3 DNA: TGTGCCAGCAGCGCTAATCCTAGCGGGAGGGAGTACGAGCAGTACTTC. The chain joins TRBV7-9 to TRBJ2-7; 12 nucleotides align to TRBD2. After removal of 5 bases from V and 4 bases from J, the junction contained 9 bases not matched to a gene. Germline V gene data show CDR1 as SEHNR and CDR2 as FQNEAQ (reference sequence). This CDR3 region has 16 residues.

This clonotype has only a few counts. This chain uses TRBV6-2 or TRBV6-3 with TRBJ2-1, with 12 bases aligning to TRBD2. J was trimmed by 2 bases and V by 6 bases; bases with no gene match: 2. CDR1 and CDR2 (germline): MNHEY, SVGEGT. The CDR3 contains 15 residues. The CDR3 DNA is TGTGCCAGCAGAAGACTAGCGGGAGCCTACAATGAGCAGTTCTTC. This encodes CASRRLAGAYNEQFF.

The chain combines TRBV11-3 with TRBJ2-5; 8 bases fit TRBD2. Trimming took 5 bases from V and 5 from J; bases not matched to a gene: 19. The germline CDR1 and CDR2 sequences are SGHNT and YENEEA. This CDR3 region has 18 residues. CDR3 nucleotides: TGTGCCAGCAGCCCCCACCCACTCCCGGGACTAGAGGGTGAGACCCAGTACTTC. Protein: CASSPHPLPGLEGETQYF.

This clonotype appeared a few times. This chain joins TRBV2 and TRBJ2-7; either TRBD1 or TRBD2 may supply D (5 bases each). The CDR3 covers 10 residues. The V gene's germline CDR1 is SNHLY and CDR2 FYNNEI. V was clipped by 9 bases and J by 7 bases, with 10 bases between them. Written as DNA, the CDR3 is TGTGCCAGTCAAGAGGGGGAGCAGTACGTC. It specifies CASQEGEQYV.

The genes are TRBV7-7 and TRBJ2-5; D is ambiguous. This CDR3 has 13 amino acids. V shed 5 bases and J shed 0 bases, with 7 bases lying between them. From germline, CDR1 is SSHAT and CDR2 FNYEAQ (reference sequence). The DNA of the CDR3 is TGTGCCAGCAGCGAGTGGTACCAAGAGACCCAGTACTTC. Translation gives CASSEWYQETQYF.

The J gene is TRBJ1-5, the V gene TRBV20-1, with D perhaps matching TRBD1 (6 bases). CDR3 length equals 14 residues. V was cut by 5 bases and J by 3 bases, with 14 bases left in between. From germline, CDR1 is DFQATT and CDR2 SNEGSKA (reference sequence). The CDR3 DNA is TGCAGTGCTGCACAGGGTTACCCCAATCAGCCCCAGCATTTT. Translated: CSAAQGYPNQPQHF.

This clonotype was counted between two and nine times. The chain carries TRBV7-9 and TRBJ1-6; 7 nucleotides match TRBD1. This CDR3 spans 15 amino acids. In germline, CDR1 is SEHNR, CDR2 FQNEAQ (reference sequence). Unmatched junction bases numbered 9, after V lost 5 bases and J lost 8 bases. The chain's CDR3 is CASSASTGEDSPLHF. The CDR3 nucleotides are TGTGCCAGCAGCGCGAGCACAGGGGAGGATTCACCCCTCCACTTT.

The chain links TRBV7-9 to TRBJ2-5; D gene ambiguous. The CDR3 contains 14 residues. Between the trimmed V and J ends, which lost 3 bases and 5 bases, there was a span of 13 bases. The V gene's germline CDR1 is SEHNR and CDR2 FQNEAQ (reference sequence). This CDR3 reads CASSFETVLETQYF. CDR3 nucleotides: TGTGCCAGCAGCTTCGAAACGGTACTGGAGACCCAGTACTTC.

Turning to this clonotype: A much more abundant neighbour one base away suggests this may be a read error. This CDR3 reads CASSTRGSSYNEQFF. CDR3 coding DNA: TGTGCCAGCAGCACACGGGGGTCCTCCTACAATGAGCAGTTCTTC. V and J are TRBV13 and TRBJ2-1, with D possibly matching TRBD2 (6 bases). The CDR3 spans 15 residues. Germline-derived CDR1 and CDR2 are PRHDT and FYEKMQ (reference sequence). V gave up 5 bases and J gave up 0 bases, with 11 bases separating them.

V is TRBV29-1 and J is TRBJ2-7, with 7 bases aligning to TRBD1. The CDR3 consists of 14 residues. CDR1 is SQVTM, CDR2 ANQGSEA, per germline. Unmatched junction bases numbered 12, after V lost 3 bases and J lost 7 bases. The CDR3 is CSVDLTGLSREQYF. CDR3 nucleotide sequence: TGCAGCGTTGATTTGACAGGGTTATCGAGGGAGCAGTACTTC.

The rearrangement uses TRBV11-2 and TRBJ2-6; 10 bases align to TRBD1. The CDR3 has 18 residues. Germline CDR1 and CDR2: SGHAT and FQNNGV. Germline trimming cut 5 bases from V and 0 bases from J; bases unmatched to any gene: 7. CDR3 bases: TGTGCCAGCAGCCGGTGGACAGGGGGTTACTCTGGGGCCAACGTCCTGACTTTC. Translation: CASSRWTGGYSGANVLTF.

The chain carries TRBV7-9 and TRBJ1-1; D is ambiguous. The CDR3 is 14 residues long. Germline-derived CDR1 and CDR2 are SEHNR and FQNEAQ (reference sequence). Trimming left V 3 bases short and J 2 bases short, with 10 bases between. The CDR3, as DNA: TGTGCCAGCAGCTTGTACGGGAGCAACACTGAAGCTTTCTTT. Translated, it gives CASSLYGSNTEAFF. The full variable domain, with the rest looked up from reference TRBV7-9 and TRBJ1-1, is DTGVSQNPRHKITKRGQNVTFRCDPISEHNRLYWYRQTLGQGPEFLTYFQNEAQLEKSRLLSDRFSAERPKGSFSTLEIQRTEQGDSAMYLCASSLYGSNTEAFFGQGTRLTVV.

The chain employs TRBV5-5 and TRBJ2-7; no clear D gene. The CDR3 spans 14 residues. Per germline, CDR1 SGHKS and CDR2 YYEKEE (reference sequence). V was pared by 0 bases and J by 0 bases, with 7 bases between. In DNA, the CDR3 is TGTGCCAGCAGCTTGGGGTCGTACTCCTACGAGCAGTACGTC. This translates into CASSLGSYSYEQYV.

This clonotype was counted a few times. This chain joins TRBV6-6 and TRBJ1-4; D is unresolved. This CDR3 spans 11 amino acids. Germline CDR1 is MNHNY and CDR2 is SVGAGI (reference sequence). V was shortened by 2 bases and J by 16 bases, with 11 bases between the two germline ends. The CDR3 DNA reads TGTGCCAGCAGTTACGGTTCAGATCAGTTTTTT. Translating it yields CASSYGSDQFF.